This T cell receptor (beta chain) was captured in a study of CDR3 diversity in severe acne. This clonotype is labeled medium-sized. The CDR3 has 16 amino acids. Germline CDR1 LGHNA, CDR2 YNFKEQ. V was clipped by 5 bases and J by 3 bases, with 18 bases between them. Via MiXCR, TCRdb re-called the PCR reads, giving one row per CDR3 protein. The sample has tens of thousands of distinct CDR3 sequences; around 50% are singletons. The genes are TRBV4-2 and TRBJ2-3; D tentatively reads TRBD1 or TRBD2 (5 bases each). This clonotype originated in a male donor with severe acne vulgaris. The specimen was blood. The CDR3 DNA sequence: TGTGCCAGCAGCGTTCCCGGGACGGCAGGGACAGATACGCAGTATTTT. This gives the protein CASSVPGTAGTDTQYF.